The next 22 T cell receptor beta chains were all read from a single sample in a study of technical replicates of blood from several donors. The protocol was immunoSEQ multiplex PCR, while the TCRdb copy is restricted to in-frame clones and leaves out a portion. The sample records roughly 72,000 clones, about nine tenths being singletons. Sequencing was done on a sample of T cells isolated from PBMCs. Receptors originate from a human donor in good health.

This chain connects TRBV5-1 to TRBJ2-5; D unclear. The germline gives CDR1 SGHRS, CDR2 YFSETQ. The length of the CDR3 is 14 residues. The V end was cut by 2 bases, the J end by 0 bases, with 8 bases between. The CDR3 bases are TGCGCCAGCAGCTTACGACATTACCAAGAGACCCAGTACTTC. Protein sequence: CASSLRHYQETQYF. Looking up the rest from reference TRBV5-1 and TRBJ2-5 gives the full variable domain: KAGVTQTPRYLIKTRGQQVTLSCSPISGHRSVSWYQQTPGQGLQFLFEYFSETQRNKGNFPGRFSGRQFSNSRSEMNVSTLELGDSALYLCASSLRHYQETQYFGPGTRLLVL.

V is TRBV28 and J is TRBJ1-4; TRBD1 matches 8 bases. Germline V gene lookup returns CDR1 MDHEN and CDR2 SYDVKM. V lost 2 bases, J lost 3 bases, and 5 bases stayed unmatched. The CDR3 runs 16 residues. For the CDR3, the DNA is TGTGCCAGCAGTTTAGGTCAGGGGGCGGCTAATGAAAAACTGTTTTTT. Translation: CASSLGQGAANEKLFF.

V usage is TRBV4-1 and J usage is TRBJ2-7, with D tentatively TRBD2 (6 bases). Deletions cut 4 bases from V and 3 bases from J, with 10 bases between. This CDR3 is built from 13 residues. Per germline, CDR1 MGHRA and CDR2 YSYEKL. As DNA, the CDR3 is TGCGCCAGCAGCCTTAGGACTAACTACGAGCAGTACTTC. The encoded protein is CASSLRTNYEQYF.

The V call is TRBV4-3, the J call TRBJ1-2; 8 bases fit TRBD1. The V and J ends lost 4 bases and 4 bases, in that order; junction bases with no gene match: 8. This CDR3 comprises 15 residues. Germline loops: CDR1 LGHNA, CDR2 YSLEER. This chain's CDR3 is CASSLARTGRYGYTF. CDR3 nucleotides: TGCGCCAGCAGCCTAGCCCGGACAGGGCGCTATGGCTACACCTTC.

The genes are TRBV5-1 and TRBJ2-3; no firm D call. V lost 2 bases and J 4 bases, leaving 11 bases between the germline ends. The germline V gene encodes CDR1 SGHRS and CDR2 YFSETQ. This CDR3 has 14 residues. Here the CDR3 DNA reads TGCGCCAGCAGCTTAGTGGGCTCATCAGATACGCAGTATTTT. This codes for CASSLVGSSDTQYF.

This chain connects TRBV11-3 to TRBJ1-1; 7 bases agree with TRBD1. Germline assignment: CDR1 SGHNT and CDR2 YENEEA. The CDR3 runs to 14 residues. The trim removed 1 base at V and 3 bases at J, leaving 2 bases unmatched. CDR3 coding DNA: TGTGCCAGCAGCTTAGGGACAGGCTACACTGAAGCTTTCTTT. Encoded protein: CASSLGTGYTEAFF.

The chain joins TRBV9 to TRBJ2-2, with TRBD2 matching 11 bases. This CDR3 is built from 22 residues. Germline lookup yields CDR1 SGDLS and CDR2 YYNGEE. V trimming: 3 bases; J trimming: 7 bases; junction bases outside the gene matches: 26. The CDR3 DNA reads as TGTGCCAGCAGCGGAGGAGGGGGGGTCAGGGGGCAACTAGCGGGAGTTGTCGGGGAGCTGTTTTTT. As protein: CASSGGGGVRGQLAGVVGELFF.

This clone was recorded a few times. The CDR3 here is CASSGGAGNTIYF. The CDR3 DNA sequence: TGTGCCAGCAGTGGCGGAGCCGGAAACACCATATATTTT. The rearrangement uses TRBV27 and TRBJ1-3; D is unclear. CDR3 length: 13 amino acids. The V gene lost 5 bases and the J gene lost 4 bases, with 9 bases spanning the gap. CDR1 MNHEY and CDR2 SMNVEV come from the germline V gene (reference sequence).

The J gene is TRBJ2-5, the V gene TRBV23-1; weak D call: TRBD2 (6 bases). TRBV23-1 is noted as an ORF with a role that remains uncertain. This CDR3 comprises 13 residues. The V and J ends lost 6 bases and 2 bases respectively, with 10 bases between them. Written as DNA, the CDR3 is TGCGCCAGCAGCCCGGGAGCTCAAGAGACCCAGTACTTC. Its protein product is CASSPGAQETQYF.

V and J are TRBV9 and TRBJ2-7; D might be TRBD2 (5 bases). This CDR3 comprises 13 residues. CDR1 is SGDLS and CDR2 is YYNGEE in the germline V gene. V lost 7 bases and J 5 bases, leaving 16 bases between the germline ends. The CDR3: CASSADFKNEQYF. The CDR3 region has the DNA TGTGCCAGCTCTGCGGACTTCAAGAACGAGCAGTACTTC.

The chain recombines TRBV7-6 with TRBJ2-1; D not certain. This CDR3 comprises 14 residues. CDR1 and CDR2 from the germline V gene are SGHVS and FNYEAQ. V was cut by 5 bases and J by 0 bases, with 8 bases left in between. CDR3 sequence (DNA): TGTGCCAGCAGCGGCACACCCTCCTACAATGAGCAGTTCTTC. It translates to CASSGTPSYNEQFF.

Here the CDR3 DNA reads TGTGCCAGCTCACCACCTGCGGGTTTGAACACTGAAGCTTTCTTT. Its protein product is CASSPPAGLNTEAFF. The chain is built from TRBV18 and TRBJ1-1, with D hard to call. V was shortened by 0 bases and J by 0 bases, with 8 bases between the two germline ends. This CDR3 has 15 amino acids. In germline, CDR1 is KGHSH, CDR2 LQKENI. Variable domain in full (rest from reference TRBV18 and TRBJ1-1): NAGVMQNPRHLVRRRGQEARLRCSPMKGHSHVYWYRQLPEEGLKFMVYLQKENIIDESGMPKERFSAEFPKEGPSILRIQQVVRGDSAAYFCASSPPAGLNTEAFFGQGTRLTVV.

The chain combines TRBV2 with TRBJ1-3; 9 bases match TRBD1. This CDR3 has 18 amino acids. J gave up 2 bases and V 6 bases, and 14 bases lay outside the gene matches. Germline loops: CDR1 SNHLY, CDR2 FYNNEI. The chain's CDR3 is CASRKGQGFVYAGNTIYF. CDR3 coding DNA: TGTGCCAGCAGGAAGGGACAGGGATTTGTGTATGCTGGAAACACCATATATTTT.

The CDR3 DNA sequence: TGTGCCAGCAGTCCGTGGACAGAGCAAGAGACCCAGTACTTC. It translates to CASSPWTEQETQYF. The chain carries TRBV27 and TRBJ2-5; maybe TRBD1 (6 bases). The CDR3 is 14 amino acids. From germline, CDR1 is MNHEY and CDR2 SMNVEV (reference sequence). V gave up 5 bases and J gave up 2 bases, with 12 bases separating them.

The gene calls are TRBV11-3 and TRBJ2-7, with 7 bases lining up with TRBD2. The CDR3 contains 14 residues. CDR1 and CDR2 (germline): SGHNT, YENEEA. The junction had 9 bases not matched to a gene; V was cut back by 3 bases and J by 7 bases. CDR3 protein: CASSLSPAGKEQYF. The CDR3 nucleotides are TGTGCCAGCAGCTTGTCACCAGCGGGAAAGGAGCAGTACTTC.

This chain uses TRBV4-2 with TRBJ2-1; 7 positions agree with TRBD2. Trimming at V came to 1 base and at J to 7 bases, leaving 10 bases not matched to a gene. Germline assignment: CDR1 LGHNA and CDR2 YNFKEQ. The CDR3 length is 16 residues. The CDR3 sequence is CASSQVGRREFNEQFF. DNA for the CDR3: TGTGCCAGCAGCCAAGTTGGTCGGCGGGAGTTTAATGAGCAGTTCTTC.

V is TRBV6-1 and J is TRBJ1-4; D gene uncertain. CDR1 and CDR2 (germline): MNHNS, SASEGT. The CDR3 loop spans 14 amino acids. V lost 8 bases and J lost 2, with 12 bases in between. CDR3 nucleotides: TGTGCCAGCGGGAACCGGGAGACTAATGAAAAACTGTTTTTT. It codes for CASGNRETNEKLFF.

J is TRBJ2-7 and V is TRBV11-3, with D tentatively TRBD1 (6 bases). V gave up 5 bases and J gave up 0 bases, with 14 bases separating them. Germline CDR1 and CDR2: SGHNT and YENEEA. The CDR3 is 15 residues long. In DNA, the CDR3 is TGTGCCAGCAGCCTCCGGGACACCGCCTCCTACGAGCAGTACTTC. The encoded protein is CASSLRDTASYEQYF.

The chain is built from TRBV9 and TRBJ1-5; 7 bases are shared with TRBD1. The CDR3 extends over 15 amino acids. J was trimmed by 3 bases and V by 5 bases; bases with no gene match: 8. Per germline, CDR1 SGDLS and CDR2 YYNGEE. CDR3 amino acids: CASSARDSFNQPQHF. CDR3 DNA: TGTGCCAGCAGTGCCCGGGACAGCTTCAATCAGCCCCAGCATTTT. The whole variable domain, remainder taken from reference TRBV9 and TRBJ1-5, is DSGVTQTPKHLITATGQRVTLRCSPRSGDLSVYWYQQSLDQGLQFLIQYYNGEERAKGNILERFSAQQFPDLHSELNLSSLELGDSALYFCASSARDSFNQPQHFGDGTRLSIL.

The chain carries TRBV7-9 and TRBJ2-7, with 7 bases that match TRBD2. The CDR3 consists of 19 residues. Germline CDR1 is SEHNR and CDR2 is FQNEAQ (reference sequence). V lost 4 bases, J lost 3 bases, and 21 bases stayed unmatched. The chain's CDR3 is CASSSQASPGGQAFYEQYF. CDR3 DNA: TGTGCCAGCAGCTCCCAAGCCTCACCGGGAGGCCAAGCATTCTACGAGCAGTACTTC.

The gene calls are TRBV19 and TRBJ1-2; 7 bases are a match to TRBD1. J gave up 2 bases and V 1 base, and 10 bases lay outside the gene matches. The germline CDR1 and CDR2 sequences are LNHDA and SQIVND (reference sequence). The CDR3 is made up of 17 amino acids. CDR3 protein: CASSIAPEDRNNYGYTF. The CDR3, as DNA: TGTGCCAGTAGTATAGCCCCTGAGGACAGGAACAACTATGGCTACACCTTC.

The chain carries TRBV6-5 and TRBJ1-1; 9 bases fit TRBD1. This CDR3 has 16 amino acids. Trimming cost V 4 bases and J 3 bases; bases outside gene matches: 9. CDR1 is MNHEY, CDR2 SVGAGI, per germline. For the CDR3, the DNA is TGTGCCAGCAGTTCGGTGCTGGGACAGGGATACACTGAAGCTTTCTTT. Translation gives CASSSVLGQGYTEAFF.